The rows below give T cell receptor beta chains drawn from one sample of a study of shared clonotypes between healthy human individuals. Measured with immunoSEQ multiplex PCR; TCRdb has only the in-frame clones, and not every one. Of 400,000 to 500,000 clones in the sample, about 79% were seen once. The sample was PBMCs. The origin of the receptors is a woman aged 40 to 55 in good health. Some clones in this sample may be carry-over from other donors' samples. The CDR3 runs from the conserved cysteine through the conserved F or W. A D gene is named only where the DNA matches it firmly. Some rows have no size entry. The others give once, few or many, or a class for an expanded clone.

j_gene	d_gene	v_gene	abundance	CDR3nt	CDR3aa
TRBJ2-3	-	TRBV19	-	TGTGCCAGTAGTATATCCCGCCGCAGCACAGATACGCAGTATTTT	CASSISRRSTDTQYF
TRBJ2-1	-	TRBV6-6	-	TGTGCCAGCAGTAACCAGGGGACGATCTACAATGAGCAGTTCTTC	CASSNQGTIYNEQFF
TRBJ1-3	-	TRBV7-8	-	TGTGCCAGCAGCTTTGACAGAAACTCTGGAAACACCATATATTTT	CASSFDRNSGNTIYF
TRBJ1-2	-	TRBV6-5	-	TGTGCCAGCAGTTACTCGAGTGCCAGGGCTTTCTATGGCTACACCTTC	CASSYSSARAFYGYTF
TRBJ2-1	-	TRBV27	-	TGTGCCAGCAGTTTAAATCCGGGCTCGAGCTCCTACAATGAGCAGTTCTTC	CASSLNPGSSSYNEQFF
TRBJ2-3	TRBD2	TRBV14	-	TGTGCCAGCAGCCAAGCACTAGCGGGAGGCACAGATACGCAGTATTTT	CASSQALAGGTDTQYF
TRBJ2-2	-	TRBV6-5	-	TGTCCCCGTGGCGGGGAGCTGTTTTTT	CPRGGELFF
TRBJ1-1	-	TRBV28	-	TGTGCCAGCAGTTTAACCAACACTGAAGCTTTCTTT	CASSLTNTEAFF
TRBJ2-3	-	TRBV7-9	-	TGTGCCAGCAGCTTTGGGCAGAGCACAGATACGCAGTATTTT	CASSFGQSTDTQYF
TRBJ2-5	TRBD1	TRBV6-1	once	TGTGCCACCAGACAGGGTATTGGGGAGACCCAGTACTTC	CATRQGIGETQYF
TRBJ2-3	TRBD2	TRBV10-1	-	TGCGCCAGCAGTTCCGGGACTAGCGCCACAGATACGCAGTATTTT	CASSSGTSATDTQYF
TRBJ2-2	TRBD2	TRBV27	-	TGTGCCAGCAGTCGACTAGCGGGAGGGGTCGGGGAGCTGTTTTTT	CASSRLAGGVGELFF
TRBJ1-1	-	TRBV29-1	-	TGCAGCGTTGAAGATAGGGGGGTGGCCGTATTT	CSVEDRGVAVF
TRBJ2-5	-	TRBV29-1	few	TGCAGCGTTGGAAGTAGAGCCGTAACCCAAGAGACCCAGTACTTC	CSVGSRAVTQETQYF
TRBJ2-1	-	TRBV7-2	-	TGTGCCAGCAGCTCCAGAGACTCCTTATACAATGAGCAGTTCTTC	CASSSRDSLYNEQFF
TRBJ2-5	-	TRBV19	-	TGTGCCAGTCTCGGACTTGGGACCCAGTACTTC	CASLGLGTQYF
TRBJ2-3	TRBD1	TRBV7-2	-	TGTGCCAGCAGCTTATATCGTGCAGGGGGCTATGGAGATACGCAGTATTTT	CASSLYRAGGYGDTQYF
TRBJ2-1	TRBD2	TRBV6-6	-	TGTGCCAGCAGACGGACTAGCCGGGGTGAGCAGTTCTTC	CASRRTSRGEQFF
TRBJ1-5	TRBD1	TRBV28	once	TGTGCCAGCATCCCGACAGGGTTTATACAGCCCCAGCATTTT	CASIPTGFIQPQHF
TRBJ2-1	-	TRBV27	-	TGTGCCAGCAGTTTATTTTCCCCGAACTGGGCCAATGAGCAGTTCTTC	CASSLFSPNWANEQFF
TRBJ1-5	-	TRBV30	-	TGTGCCTGGAGCACTGGGAGCAATCAGCCCCAGCATTTT	CAWSTGSNQPQHF
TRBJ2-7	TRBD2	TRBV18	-	TGTGCCAGCTCACCCAAGACTAGCGGGAGTGTCAACGAGCAGTACTTC	CASSPKTSGSVNEQYF
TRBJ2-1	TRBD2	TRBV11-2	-	TGTGCCAGCGCTCCTCTCGGGACTAGACACAATGAGCAGTTCTTC	CASAPLGTRHNEQFF